Sequencing of this T cell receptor (beta chain) was carried out in a study of cytomegalovirus exposure and HLA in healthy donors. Donors sampled were nominally healthy, though unrecorded immune exposures were likely. The CDR3 has 14 amino acids. Germline CDR1 SGHRS, CDR2 YFSETQ. Deletions cut 1 base from V and 1 base from J, with 9 bases between. PCR used 60 Vbeta primers and 13 Jbeta primers. Here immunoSEQ multiplex PCR was the method, and the copy in TCRdb shows in-frame clones only, minus some. The data show 150,000 or so clones, with approximately 79% seen just once and almost 6.5% held by the top ten.

Sequencing used PBMCs. This chain uses TRBV5-1 with TRBJ2-7; D is undetermined. The source of this sequence is a middle-aged man in good health and CMV-seropositive. CDR3 protein: CASSLRSASYEQYF. The CDR3 DNA sequence: TGCGCCAGCAGCTTGCGGTCAGCGTCCTACGAGCAGTACTTC.